Detailed here is one TCR beta chain. It lacks a known antigen. Base qualities are not at hand, and no much larger clone is one base apart. TCR cDNA was synthesized by 5'RACE template switching, through which a universal primer site and unique molecular identifiers were introduced. Priming of cDNA synthesis was performed from both the TCR alpha and TCR beta constant segments. Library amplification involved two PCR steps, and the second step added sample barcodes and sequencing adapters. Sequencing of libraries was done on Illumina HiSeq 2500 (2x100 bp) or NovaSeq (2x150 bp). The published analysis was carried out like this. Demultiplexing of reads and collapsing into UMI consensus sequences were performed with MIGEC, and V(D)J alignment was carried out with MiXCR. Vaccine-responding clonotypes were identified with edgeR using replicate PBMC samples, with FDR below 0.01 and a log2 fold change above 5 up to day 15 being required. Bulk clonotypes were assigned CD4 or CD8 identity according to which sequenced CD4 or CD8 repertoire held them at higher abundance. The public reads were quality trimmed at Q25 with fastp and then assembled into clones with MiXCR by TCRdb, keeping productive beta chains. CDR3 protein sequences are deduplicated, and each keeps its most common genes and DNA. These V and J calls derive from TCRdb rather than the authors' analysis. The sample table contains 600,000 to 750,000 distinct CDR3 sequences; only one count was recorded for 9% to 15% of them. Of the sample, about 15% falls within the top ten clones.

The data were obtained in a study of T cells after yellow fever vaccination (dated by TCRdb to between 2019 and 2020). Study-wide context: The SMART-Seq v4 Ultra Low Input RNA kit was used to prepare libraries from fractions with low cell numbers. Two healthy male donors, one aged 18 to 30 and one aged 30 to 40 years, were included in the cohort. Blood was collected at multiple timepoints before and after primary and secondary immunization, and bulk PBMC replicates and cell subsets were isolated. To track T-cell clones before and after primary and booster YFV17D yellow fever vaccination, bulk TCR alpha and beta repertoires were sequenced longitudinally. The study at large found these results: The study included only two donors, which limits how far the findings can be generalized. Most clones expanded after primary vaccination (almost 98% of CD4 and 88% of CD8) were re-detected after the booster, suggesting that broad memory maintenance occurred. The secondary T-cell response was weaker than the primary response but faster, peaking on day 5 instead of day 15. A small fraction of clonotypes showed up in both the CD4 and CD8 compartments, probably as a result of convergent recombination. Because abundant contaminating clonotypes from the bulk population could be contained in FACS-sorted repertoires, computational filtering was required.

Reading from cysteine to phenylalanine, the CDR3 counts 13 amino acids. Left in the record is the CDR3 DNA by itself, 39 bases read in frame from the first base. Relative to germline, V is missing 11 bases and J is missing 2 bases, with 8 bases of the junction outside any gene match. The germline V gene specifies ENHRY as CDR1 and SYGVKD as CDR2. The label giving this sample's treatment or condition can be read as: live attenuated yellow fever vaccine strain. Two biological replicates of bulk PBMCs were collected at each blood-draw timepoint. PBMCs were isolated from peripheral blood using a standard Ficoll-Paque protocol. TriZol was used to extract RNA from bulk PBMCs, from CD4 and CD8 fractions, and from dextramer-positive and dextramer-negative fractions.

The V gene is TRBV10-3 and the J gene is TRBJ2-7; 8 bases in the middle match TRBD2. The receptor comes from a man aged 25-45 years who received the YFV17D yellow fever vaccine. Source: PBMCs, taken on the day of the yellow fever booster vaccination. The CDR3 reads CAVLLADTYEQYF. The DNA sequence follows: TGTGCCGTTCTACTAGCGGATACCTACGAGCAGTACTTC.